This TCR beta chain was sequenced for a study of neoadjuvant nivolumab and ipilimumab in lung cancer. General study points: TCR richness and clonality were higher in tumors than adjacent uninvolved lung. Pretherapy blood TCR richness correlated positively with resected tumor richness.

Points on this clone: Antigen: not known.

This CDR3 comprises 16 residues. V lost 1 base to trimming and J lost 4 bases; unmatched junction nucleotides: 9. In germline, CDR1 is MGHRA, CDR2 YSYEKL. TCRdb's table, derived via immunoSEQ multiplex PCR, lists solely in-frame clones and lacks some. The sample holds 40,000 to 60,000 clones, around nine tenths seen once. The specimen was blood, collected before neoadjuvant nivolumab, alone or with ipilimumab. The chain combines TRBV4-1 with TRBJ2-7, with 8 bases lining up with TRBD2. This receptor was identified in an adult with non-small cell lung cancer. Some clones in this sample may be carry-over from other donors' samples. CDR3 amino acids: CASSQGASGSLYEQYF. In nucleotides, the CDR3 is TGCGCCAGCAGCCAAGGTGCCAGCGGGAGCTTATACGAGCAGTACTTC.